This T cell receptor (beta chain) was captured in a study of shared clonotypes between healthy human individuals. Regarding the study as a whole: Lower generation probabilities were found for non-shared clonotypes than for those shared by all four donors.

For this clone: Antigen: not known.

This CDR3 comprises 14 residues. Germline loops: CDR1 MNHEY, CDR2 SVGAGI. The V end lost 6 bases, the J end lost 1 base, and 12 bases lay between the germline ends. The data were produced by immunoSEQ multiplex PCR, yet TCRdb's version contains in-frame clones alone and is incomplete. The sample contains more than 2 million clones, around 95% of which appear only once. All participating donors were Caucasian adults from Nashville, Tennessee. This rearrangement joins TRBV6-5 to TRBJ1-1; possibly TRBD1 for D (5 bases). This receptor was obtained from a man aged 18 to 35 in good health. The sample consisted of naive CD4+ T cells sorted from blood. As for subset: CD45RA+ positively selected. CDR3 amino acids: CASRDDSRNTEAFF. CDR3 bases: TGTGCCAGCAGAGACGACAGCAGGAACACTGAAGCTTTCTTT.